This TCR beta chain was identified during a study of monozygotic twins with inflammatory bowel disease. From the 5' RACE reads, TCRdb lists one entry per CDR3 protein and no DNA. Its table records approximately 150,000 distinct CDR3 sequences. Germline values: CDR1 SGHRS, CDR2 YFSETQ. CDR3 length equals 16 residues. The rearrangement joins TRBV5-1 to TRBJ1-3. The source is a human donor with ulcerative colitis or Crohn's disease, or a healthy co-twin of an affected twin (not recorded which). Specimen: blood. The CDR3 is CASSFQGPFSGNTIYF.